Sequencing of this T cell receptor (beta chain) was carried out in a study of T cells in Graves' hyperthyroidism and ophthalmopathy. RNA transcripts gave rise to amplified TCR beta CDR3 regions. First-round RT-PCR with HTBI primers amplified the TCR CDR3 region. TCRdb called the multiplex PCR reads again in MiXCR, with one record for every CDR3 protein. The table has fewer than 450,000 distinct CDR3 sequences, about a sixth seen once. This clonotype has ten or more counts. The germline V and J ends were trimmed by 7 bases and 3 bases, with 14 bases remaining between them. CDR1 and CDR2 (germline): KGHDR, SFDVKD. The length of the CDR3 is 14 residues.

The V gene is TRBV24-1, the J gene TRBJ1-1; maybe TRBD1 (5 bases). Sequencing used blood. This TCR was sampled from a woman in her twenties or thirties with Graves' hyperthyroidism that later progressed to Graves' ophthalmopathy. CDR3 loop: CATRGGASDTEAFF. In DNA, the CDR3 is TGTGCCACCAGGGGTGGGGCATCTGACACTGAAGCTTTCTTT.